The source of this T cell receptor (beta chain) is a study of blood T cell repertoires in COVID-19. This clone came up once. Method: immunoSEQ multiplex PCR; TCRdb's copy keeps in-frame clones and lacks some. Among roughly 20,000 clones listed, approximately 90% were seen once. What was sequenced was peripheral blood. This TCR was sampled from a human donor in a cohort sampled during active COVID-19.

CDR3 loop: CATAMTGGYNEQFF. DNA of the CDR3: TGTGCCACCGCCATGACAGGGGGATACAATGAGCAGTTCTTC. The rearrangement links TRBV6-4 to TRBJ2-1; 9 bases align to TRBD1. V trimming: 10 bases; J trimming: 4 bases; junction bases outside the gene matches: 8. This CDR3 comprises 14 residues. Looked up from germline, CDR1 is MRHNA and CDR2 is SNTAGT.